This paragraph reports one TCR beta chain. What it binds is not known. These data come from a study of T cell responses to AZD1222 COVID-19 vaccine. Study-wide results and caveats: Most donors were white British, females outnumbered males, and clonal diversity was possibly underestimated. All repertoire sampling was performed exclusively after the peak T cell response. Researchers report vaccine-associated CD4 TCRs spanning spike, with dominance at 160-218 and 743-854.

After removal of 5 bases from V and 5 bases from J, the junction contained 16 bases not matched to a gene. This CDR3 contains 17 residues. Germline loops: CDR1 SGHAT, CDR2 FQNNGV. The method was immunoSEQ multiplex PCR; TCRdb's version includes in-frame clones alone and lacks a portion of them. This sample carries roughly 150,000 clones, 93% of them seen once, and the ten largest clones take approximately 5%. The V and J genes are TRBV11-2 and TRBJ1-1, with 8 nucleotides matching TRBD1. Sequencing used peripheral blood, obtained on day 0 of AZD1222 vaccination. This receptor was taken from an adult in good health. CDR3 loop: CASSPSMAGGMGTEAFF. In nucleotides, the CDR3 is TGTGCCAGCAGCCCATCAATGGCAGGGGGCATGGGTACTGAAGCTTTCTTT.